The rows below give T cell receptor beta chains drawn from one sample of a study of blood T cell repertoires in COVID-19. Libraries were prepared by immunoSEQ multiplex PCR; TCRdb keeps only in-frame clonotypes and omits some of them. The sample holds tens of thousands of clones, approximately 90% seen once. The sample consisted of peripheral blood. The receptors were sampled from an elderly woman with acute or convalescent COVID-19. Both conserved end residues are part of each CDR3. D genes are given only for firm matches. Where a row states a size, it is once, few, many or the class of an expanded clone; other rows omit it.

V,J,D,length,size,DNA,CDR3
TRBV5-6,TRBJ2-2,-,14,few,TGTGCCAGCACCCCAGGGCCAGAATCAGGGGAGCTGTTTTTT,CASTPGPESGELFF
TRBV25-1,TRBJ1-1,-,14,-,TGTGCCAGCAGTGAATCGGCAGCCTCAAGGGGAGCTTTCTTT,CASSESAASRGAFF
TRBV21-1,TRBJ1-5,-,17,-,TGTGCCAGCAGCTTCCGGGACAGGGGAGGTTGCAATCAGCCCCAGCATTTT,CASSFRDRGGCNQPQHF
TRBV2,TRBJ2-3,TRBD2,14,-,TGTGCCAGCAGTGAAGAGGCGGGGGCAGATACGCAGTATTTT,CASSEEAGADTQYF
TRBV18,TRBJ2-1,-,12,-,TGTGCCAGCTCACCCCAGGGGATTGAGCAGTTCTTC,CASSPQGIEQFF
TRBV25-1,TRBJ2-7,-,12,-,TGTGCCAGCAGTGTAGCGCAAGGCGAGCAGTACTTC,CASSVAQGEQYF
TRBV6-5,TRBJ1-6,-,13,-,TGTGCCAGCACTCGTGGAGGGGATTCACCCCTCCACTTT,CASTRGGDSPLHF
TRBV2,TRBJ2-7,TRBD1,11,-,TGTGCCAGCACCGACAGGGACGAGCAGTACTTC,CASTDRDEQYF
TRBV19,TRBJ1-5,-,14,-,TGTGCCAGTAGTACGAAACAGTTAAATCAGCCCCAGCATTTT,CASSTKQLNQPQHF
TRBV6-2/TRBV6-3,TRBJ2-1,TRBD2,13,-,TGTGCCAGCAGTTTTACTAGCGAAAGTGAGCAGTTCTTC,CASSFTSESEQFF
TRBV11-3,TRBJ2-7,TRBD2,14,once,TGTGCCAGCTGCTTTGGGGCGGGGGCCTACGAGCAGTACTTC,CASCFGAGAYEQYF
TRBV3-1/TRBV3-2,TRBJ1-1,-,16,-,TGTGCCAGCAGCCCCTCGGGGTCCCGGGGTTCCACTGAAGCTTTCTTT,CASSPSGSRGSTEAFF
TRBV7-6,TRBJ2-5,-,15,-,TGTGCCAGCAGCTCGGGACAACCGTACCAAGGCTCCCAGTACTTC,CASSSGQPYQGSQYF
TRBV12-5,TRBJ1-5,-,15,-,TGTGCTAGTGGTTTGGTACCAGGGTTCGGGCAGCCCCAGCATTTT,CASGLVPGFGQPQHF
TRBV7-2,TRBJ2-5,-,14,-,TGTGCCAGCAGCTTGTCCTACCCGGGAGAGACCCAGTACTTC,CASSLSYPGETQYF
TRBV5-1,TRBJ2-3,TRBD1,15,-,TGCGCCAGCAGCCCACGGACAGGGGGCAGTGATACGCAGTATTTT,CASSPRTGGSDTQYF
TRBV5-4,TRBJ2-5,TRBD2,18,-,TGTGCCAGCAGCTTTGGACTAGCGGGCCTGGGGGTTCAAGAGACCCAGTACTTC,CASSFGLAGLGVQETQYF
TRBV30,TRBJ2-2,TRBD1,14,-,TGTGCCTGGGAGACAGGGGTTTGGACCGGGGAGCTGTTTTTT,CAWETGVWTGELFF
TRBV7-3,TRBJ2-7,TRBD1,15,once,TGTGCCAGCAGCTTACTTGGGACAGGGCTTAGCGAGCAGTACTTC,CASSLLGTGLSEQYF
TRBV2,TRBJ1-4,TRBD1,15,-,TGTGCCAGCAGCGACAGGGGCCCCCCTTTTGAAAAACTGTTTTTT,CASSDRGPPFEKLFF
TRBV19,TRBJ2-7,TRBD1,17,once,TGTGCCAGTAGTATAAGGGGCACCGGGACAGGGGCCTACGAGCAGTACTTC,CASSIRGTGTGAYEQYF
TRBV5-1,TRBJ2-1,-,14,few,TGCGCCAGCAGCCTGAATTCGGGGAACAATGAGCAGTTCTTC,CASSLNSGNNEQFF
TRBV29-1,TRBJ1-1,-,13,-,TGCAGCGTTCTTAGGGGTGGGGACACTGAAGCTTTCTTT,CSVLRGGDTEAFF
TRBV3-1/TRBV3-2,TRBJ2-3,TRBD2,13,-,TGTGCCAGCAGCCGAGCGGGAGCAGATACGCAGTATTTT,CASSRAGADTQYF
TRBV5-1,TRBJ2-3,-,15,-,TGCGCCAGCAGCTTGGGAACGGTCGTCACAGATACGCAGTATTTT,CASSLGTVVTDTQYF
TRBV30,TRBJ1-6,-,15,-,TGTGCCTGGAGGGCGGGAGGCTCCTATAATTCACCCCTCCACTTT,CAWRAGGSYNSPLHF
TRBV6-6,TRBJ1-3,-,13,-,TGTGCCAGCAGACTGACAGTTGGAAACACCATATATTTT,CASRLTVGNTIYF
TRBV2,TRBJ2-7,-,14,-,TGTGCCAGCAGTTTCACAACAGTCTCCTACGAGCAGTACTTC,CASSFTTVSYEQYF
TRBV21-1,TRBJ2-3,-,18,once,TGTGCCAGCAGCAAAGGACTAGCGGGAGGCATAGGCACAGATACGCAGTATTTT,CASSKGLAGGIGTDTQYF